This TCR beta chain is drawn from a study of T cells in Graves' hyperthyroidism and ophthalmopathy. This clonotype has at least ten counts. Its specificity is not known. Whole-study findings and limits: Blood also held most thyroid clonotypes expanded beyond 0.001.

Researchers took RNA transcripts and amplified the TCR beta CDR3 regions from them. HTBI primers drove first-round RT-PCR of the TCR CDR3. TCRdb recomputed calls from the multiplex PCR reads with MiXCR, one row per CDR3 protein. Among about 640,000 distinct CDR3 sequences, 20% were seen once, and the ten largest hold under 35%. Clinicians diagnosed patients from clinical symptoms, serum thyroxine and TRAb, thyroid ultrasound and orbital computed tomography. V was pared by 0 bases and J by 6 bases, with 4 bases of the junction left unmatched. Germline CDR1 is SGHAT and CDR2 is FQNNGV. CDR3 length: 14 amino acids.

The sequencing input was blood. This clonotype was obtained from a man younger than 45 with Graves' ophthalmopathy. The chain combines TRBV11-2 with TRBJ2-7, with 8 bases that match TRBD2. CDR3 loop: CASSLDGRAGEQYF. The CDR3 DNA follows: TGTGCCAGCAGCTTAGACGGGAGGGCCGGCGAGCAGTACTTC. The full variable domain, rest sourced from reference TRBV11-2 and TRBJ2-7, is EAGVAQSPRYKIIEKRQSVAFWCNPISGHATLYWYQQILGQGPKLLIQFQNNGVVDDSQLPKDRFSAERLKGVDSTLKIQPAKLEDSAVYLCASSLDGRAGEQYFGPGTRLTVT.